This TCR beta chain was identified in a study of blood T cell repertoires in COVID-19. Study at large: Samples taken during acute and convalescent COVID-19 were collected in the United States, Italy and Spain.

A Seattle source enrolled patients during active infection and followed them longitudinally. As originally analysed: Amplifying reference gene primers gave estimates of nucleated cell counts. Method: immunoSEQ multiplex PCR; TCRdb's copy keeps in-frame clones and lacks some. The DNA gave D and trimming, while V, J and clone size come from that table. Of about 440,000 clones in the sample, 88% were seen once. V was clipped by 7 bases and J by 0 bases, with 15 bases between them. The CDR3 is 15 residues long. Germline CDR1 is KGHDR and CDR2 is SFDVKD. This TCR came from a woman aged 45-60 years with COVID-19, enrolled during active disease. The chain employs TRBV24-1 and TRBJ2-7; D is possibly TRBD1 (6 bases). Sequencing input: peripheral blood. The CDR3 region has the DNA TGTGCCACCAGGGGGAACAGGGTTTCCTCCTACGAGCAGTACTTC. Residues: CATRGNRVSSYEQYF.